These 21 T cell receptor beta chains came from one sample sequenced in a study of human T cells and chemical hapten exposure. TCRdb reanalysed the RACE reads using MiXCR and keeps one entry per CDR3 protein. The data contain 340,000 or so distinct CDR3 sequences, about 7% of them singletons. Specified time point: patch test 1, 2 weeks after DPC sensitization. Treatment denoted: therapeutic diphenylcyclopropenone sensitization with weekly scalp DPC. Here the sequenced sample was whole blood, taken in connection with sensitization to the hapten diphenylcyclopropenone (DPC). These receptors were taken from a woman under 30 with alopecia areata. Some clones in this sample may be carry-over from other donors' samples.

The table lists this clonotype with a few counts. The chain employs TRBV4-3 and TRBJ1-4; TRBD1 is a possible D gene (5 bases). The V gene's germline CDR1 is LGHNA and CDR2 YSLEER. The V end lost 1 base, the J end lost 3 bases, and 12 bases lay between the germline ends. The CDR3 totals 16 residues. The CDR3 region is CASSQVGELANEKLFF. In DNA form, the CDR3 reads TGCGCCAGCAGCCAAGTGGGGGAGCTTGCTAATGAAAAACTGTTTTTT.

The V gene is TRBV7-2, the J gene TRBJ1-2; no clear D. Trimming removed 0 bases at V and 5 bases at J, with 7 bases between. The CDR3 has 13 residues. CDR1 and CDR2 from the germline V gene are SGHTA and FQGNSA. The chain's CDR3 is CASSLAYSYGYTF. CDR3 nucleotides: TGTGCCAGCAGCTTAGCGTATTCTTATGGCTACACCTTC.

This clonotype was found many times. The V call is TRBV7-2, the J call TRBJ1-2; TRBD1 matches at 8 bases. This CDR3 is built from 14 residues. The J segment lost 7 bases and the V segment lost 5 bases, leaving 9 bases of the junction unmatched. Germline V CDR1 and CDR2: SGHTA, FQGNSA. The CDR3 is CASSASGTGLGYTF. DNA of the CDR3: TGTGCCAGCAGCGCGTCCGGGACAGGCCTTGGCTACACCTTC. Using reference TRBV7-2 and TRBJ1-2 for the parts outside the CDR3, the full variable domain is GAGVSQSPSNKVTEKGKDVELRCDPISGHTALYWYRQSLGQGLEFLIYFQGNSAPDKSGLPSDRFSAERTGGSVSTLTIQRTQQEDSAVYLCASSASGTGLGYTFGSGTRLTVV.

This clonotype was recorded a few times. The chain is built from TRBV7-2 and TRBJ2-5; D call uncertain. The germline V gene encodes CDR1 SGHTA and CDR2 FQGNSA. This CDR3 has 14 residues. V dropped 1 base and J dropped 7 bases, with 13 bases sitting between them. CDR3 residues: CASSLGWPGGTQYF. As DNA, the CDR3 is TGTGCCAGCAGCTTAGGGTGGCCGGGCGGGACCCAGTACTTC.

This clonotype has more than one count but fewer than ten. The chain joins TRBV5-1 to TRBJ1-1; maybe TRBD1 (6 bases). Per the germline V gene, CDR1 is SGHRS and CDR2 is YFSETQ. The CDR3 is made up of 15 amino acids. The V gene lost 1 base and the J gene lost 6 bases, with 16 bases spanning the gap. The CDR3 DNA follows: TGCGCCAGCAGCTTGTCCCTTCAGAGGGGGGCTGAAGCTTTCTTT. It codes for CASSLSLQRGAEAFF.

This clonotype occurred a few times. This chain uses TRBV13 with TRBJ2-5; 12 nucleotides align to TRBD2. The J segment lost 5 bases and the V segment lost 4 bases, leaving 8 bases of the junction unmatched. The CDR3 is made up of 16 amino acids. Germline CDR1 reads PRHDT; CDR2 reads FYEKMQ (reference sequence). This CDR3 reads CASSSVGLAGKETQYF. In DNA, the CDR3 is TGTGCCAGCAGCTCAGTCGGACTAGCGGGGAAGGAGACCCAGTACTTC. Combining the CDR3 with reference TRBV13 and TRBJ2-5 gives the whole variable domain AAGVIQSPRHLIKEKRETATLKCYPIPRHDTVYWYQQGPGQDPQFLISFYEKMQSDKGSIPDRFSAQQFSDYHSELNMSSLELGDSALYFCASSSVGLAGKETQYFGPGTRLLVL.

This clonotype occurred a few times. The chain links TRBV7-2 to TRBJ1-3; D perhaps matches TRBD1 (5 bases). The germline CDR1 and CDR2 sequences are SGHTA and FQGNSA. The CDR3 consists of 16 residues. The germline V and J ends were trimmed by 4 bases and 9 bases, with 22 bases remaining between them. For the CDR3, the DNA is TGTGCCAGCAGCTCGAGCCCCTTTGTCGGGGGGATCACCATATATTTT. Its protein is CASSSSPFVGGITIYF.

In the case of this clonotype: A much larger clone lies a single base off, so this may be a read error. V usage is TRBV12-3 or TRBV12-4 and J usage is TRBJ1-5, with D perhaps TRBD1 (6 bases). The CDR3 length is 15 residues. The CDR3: CASSFGGASNQPRHF. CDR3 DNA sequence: TGTGCCAGCAGTTTCGGGGGCGCGAGCAATCAGCCCCGGCATTTT.

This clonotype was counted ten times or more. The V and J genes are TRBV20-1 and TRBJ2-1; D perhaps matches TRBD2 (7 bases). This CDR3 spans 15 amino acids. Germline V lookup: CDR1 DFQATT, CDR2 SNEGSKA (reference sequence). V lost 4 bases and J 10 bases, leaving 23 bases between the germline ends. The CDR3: CSANEGERDAEEQFF. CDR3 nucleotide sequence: TGCAGTGCTAACGAGGGGGAGCGGGACGCTGAGGAGCAGTTCTTC.

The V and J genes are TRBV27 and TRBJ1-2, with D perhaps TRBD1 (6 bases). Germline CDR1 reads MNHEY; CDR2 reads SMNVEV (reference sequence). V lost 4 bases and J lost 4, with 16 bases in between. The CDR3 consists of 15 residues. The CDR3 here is CASSYQGGMSYGYTF. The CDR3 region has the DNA TGTGCCAGCAGTTATCAAGGGGGAATGAGCTATGGCTACACCTTC.

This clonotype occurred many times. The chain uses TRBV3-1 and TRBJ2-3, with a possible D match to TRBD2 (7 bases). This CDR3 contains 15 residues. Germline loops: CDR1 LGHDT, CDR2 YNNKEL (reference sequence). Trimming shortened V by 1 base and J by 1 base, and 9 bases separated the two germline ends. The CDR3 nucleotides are TGTGCCAGCAGCCAAGGCGGGGGCCGCACAGATACGCAGTATTTT. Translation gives CASSQGGGRTDTQYF.

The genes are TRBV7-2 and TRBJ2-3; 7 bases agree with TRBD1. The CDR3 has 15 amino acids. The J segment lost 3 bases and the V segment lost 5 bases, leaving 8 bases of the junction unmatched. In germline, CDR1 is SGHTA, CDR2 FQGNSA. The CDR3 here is CASSGGQTTTDTQYF. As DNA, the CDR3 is TGTGCCAGCAGCGGGGGACAGACAACTACAGATACGCAGTATTTT.

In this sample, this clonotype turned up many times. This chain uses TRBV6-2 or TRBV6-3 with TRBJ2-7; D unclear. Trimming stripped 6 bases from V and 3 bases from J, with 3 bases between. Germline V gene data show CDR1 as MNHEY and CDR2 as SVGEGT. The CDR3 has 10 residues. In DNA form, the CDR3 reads TGTGCCAGCAGGGACTACGAGCAGTACTTC. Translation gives CASRDYEQYF.

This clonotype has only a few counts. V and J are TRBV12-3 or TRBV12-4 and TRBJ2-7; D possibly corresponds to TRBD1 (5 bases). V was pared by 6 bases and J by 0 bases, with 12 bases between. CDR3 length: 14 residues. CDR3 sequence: CASSPWGSSYEQYF. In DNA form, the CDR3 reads TGTGCCAGCAGCCCTTGGGGCAGCTCCTACGAGCAGTACTTC.

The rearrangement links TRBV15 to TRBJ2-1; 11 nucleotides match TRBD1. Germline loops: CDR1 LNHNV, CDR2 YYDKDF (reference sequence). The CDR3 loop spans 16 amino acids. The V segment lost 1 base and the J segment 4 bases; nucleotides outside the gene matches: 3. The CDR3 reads CATSRGTGGEYNEQFF. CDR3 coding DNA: TGTGCCACCAGCAGAGGGACAGGGGGCGAATACAATGAGCAGTTCTTC.

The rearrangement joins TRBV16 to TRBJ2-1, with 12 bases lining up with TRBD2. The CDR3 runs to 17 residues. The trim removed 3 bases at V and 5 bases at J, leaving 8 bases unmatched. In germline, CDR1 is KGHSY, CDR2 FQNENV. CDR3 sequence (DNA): TGTGCCAGCAGCCACCCTAGCGGGGGGGCCGGGAACAATGAGCAGTTCTTC. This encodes CASSHPSGGAGNNEQFF.

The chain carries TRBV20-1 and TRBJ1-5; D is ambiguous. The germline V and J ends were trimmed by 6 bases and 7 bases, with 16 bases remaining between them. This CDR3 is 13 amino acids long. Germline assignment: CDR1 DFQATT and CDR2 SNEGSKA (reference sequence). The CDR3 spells CSAAPGGRQPQHF. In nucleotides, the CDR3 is TGCAGTGCCGCTCCCGGCGGTCGGCAGCCCCAGCATTTT.

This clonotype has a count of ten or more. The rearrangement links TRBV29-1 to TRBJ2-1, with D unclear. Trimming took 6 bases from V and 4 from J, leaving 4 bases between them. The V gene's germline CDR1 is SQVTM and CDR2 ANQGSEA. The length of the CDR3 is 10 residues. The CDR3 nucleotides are TGCAGCGTGAGGTACAATGAGCAGTTCTTC. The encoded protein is CSVRYNEQFF.

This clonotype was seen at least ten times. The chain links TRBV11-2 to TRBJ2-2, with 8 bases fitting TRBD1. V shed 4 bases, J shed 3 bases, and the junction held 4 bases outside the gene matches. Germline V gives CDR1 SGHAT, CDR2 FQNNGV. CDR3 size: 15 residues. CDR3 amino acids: CASSSAGGYTGELFF. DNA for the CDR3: TGTGCCAGCAGCTCCGCAGGGGGCTACACCGGGGAGCTGTTTTTT.

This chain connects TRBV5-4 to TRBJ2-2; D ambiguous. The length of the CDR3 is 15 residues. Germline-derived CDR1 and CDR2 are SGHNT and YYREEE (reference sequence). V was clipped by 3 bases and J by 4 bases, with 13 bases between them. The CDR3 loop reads CASSSTWFGTGELFF. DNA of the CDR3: TGTGCCAGCAGCTCCACATGGTTTGGCACCGGGGAGCTGTTTTTT.

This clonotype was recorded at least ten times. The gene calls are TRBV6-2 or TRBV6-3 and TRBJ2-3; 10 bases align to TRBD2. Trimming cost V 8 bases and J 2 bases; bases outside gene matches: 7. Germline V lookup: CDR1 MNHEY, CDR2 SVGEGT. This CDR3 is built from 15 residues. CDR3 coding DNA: TGTGCCAGCCGGAGTCTAGCGGGGGACACAGATACGCAGTATTTT. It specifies CASRSLAGDTDTQYF.